Presented here are 15 T cell receptor beta chains from one specimen sequenced in a study of T cell repertoires in cytomegalovirus infection. TCRdb reanalysed the reads using MiXCR and keeps one entry per CDR3 protein. The table shows about 190,000 distinct CDR3 sequences, with 28% occurring only once. Sequenced sample: PBMCs. Every receptor here comes from a human donor in good health (CMV status not recorded). Some clones in this sample may be carry-over from other donors' samples.

In this sample, this clonotype turned up a few times. The chain is built from TRBV6-2 or TRBV6-3 and TRBJ1-1, with D tentatively TRBD1 (6 bases). The V gene lost 5 bases and the J gene lost 5 bases, with 12 bases spanning the gap. The CDR3 runs 13 residues. Germline V gives CDR1 MNHEY, CDR2 SVGEGT. The CDR3 spells CASSPNRETEAFF. As DNA, the CDR3 is TGTGCCAGCAGTCCCAACAGGGAAACTGAAGCTTTCTTT.

This clonotype was found many times. The chain carries TRBV4-3 and TRBJ1-1; D remains ambiguous. This CDR3 contains 15 residues. The germline CDR1 and CDR2 sequences are LGHNA and YSLEER. V was shortened by 1 base and J by 0 bases, with 9 bases between the two germline ends. The CDR3 coding sequence is TGCGCCAGCAGCCAAGTTTTGGGGATGAACACTGAAGCTTTCTTT. It is translated as CASSQVLGMNTEAFF.

This clonotype was seen a handful of times. The chain carries TRBV7-2 and TRBJ1-2, with D perhaps matching TRBD1 (5 bases). Germline CDR1 and CDR2: SGHTA and FQGNSA. The V and J ends lost 5 bases and 5 bases respectively, with 18 bases between them. CDR3 length: 15 residues. For the CDR3, the DNA is TGTGCCAGCAGCCCCGGGACGGTGGGCATGTATGGCTACACCTTC. Encoded protein: CASSPGTVGMYGYTF.

This clonotype has only a few counts. V usage is TRBV11-2 and J usage is TRBJ1-2, with D perhaps TRBD1 (5 bases). Germline V gene sequence: CDR1 SGHAT, CDR2 FQNNGV. Trimming left V 4 bases short and J 14 bases short, with 26 bases between. The CDR3 spans 15 residues. The CDR3 sequence: CASSSLGAITGFETF. CDR3 nucleotides: TGTGCCAGCAGCTCACTAGGGGCAATAACAGGATTTGAGACCTTC.

There are a few counts of this clonotype. V is TRBV11-2 and J is TRBJ1-6; TRBD1 agrees at 11 bases. The CDR3 spans 17 residues. CDR1 is SGHAT, CDR2 FQNNGV, per germline. Germline trimming cut 5 bases from V and 7 bases from J; bases unmatched to any gene: 10. The DNA for the CDR3 is TGTGCCAGCAGCCCCCGGACAGGGGGCGTGAAAAATTCACCCCTCCACTTT. The encoded protein is CASSPRTGGVKNSPLHF.

This clonotype was detected once. This chain uses TRBV6-5 with TRBJ1-2, with 9 bases that match TRBD1. Germline V gene lookup returns CDR1 MNHEY and CDR2 SVGAGI. V dropped 5 bases and J dropped 7; count of bases not matched to a gene: 5. CDR3 length equals 13 residues. CDR3 nucleotides: TGTGCCAGCAGTAGAACAGGGGGCCGTGGCTACACCTTC. This codes for CASSRTGGRGYTF.

This clonotype was found a few times. At one of its ends the junction is not consistent with the germline gene, which may arise from a read error. The rearrangement uses TRBV6-5 and TRBJ2-2; D remains ambiguous. CDR1 and CDR2 from the germline V gene are MNHEY and SVGAGI. There are 13 residues in the CDR3. The CDR3 DNA reads TGCGCCTGTGTCGCTCCCTGGACCGGGGAGCTGTTTTTT. Amino acids: CACVAPWTGELFF.

This rearrangement joins TRBV6-5 to TRBJ1-1; 7 bases line up with TRBD1. CDR1 is MNHEY and CDR2 is SVGAGI in the germline V gene. V dropped 2 bases and J dropped 3; count of bases not matched to a gene: 6. The CDR3 is made up of 15 amino acids. The CDR3 bases are TGTGCCAGCAGTTACCACCGGGACAGCTACACTGAAGCTTTCTTT. This gives the protein CASSYHRDSYTEAFF.

The J gene is TRBJ1-2, the V gene TRBV29-1; D possibly corresponds to TRBD1 (5 bases). CDR3 length equals 11 residues. CDR1 and CDR2 from the germline V gene are SQVTM and ANQGSEA. Between the trimmed V and J ends, which lost 6 bases and 5 bases, there was a span of 10 bases. The CDR3 region has the DNA TGCAGCGTCCTCGAGGGGTATGGCTACACCTTC. Residues: CSVLEGYGYTF.

This chain links TRBV14 with TRBJ1-1; no reliable D call. Trimming stripped 1 base from V and 11 bases from J, with 14 bases between. Germline V CDR1 and CDR2: SGHDN, FVKESK. This CDR3 spans 13 amino acids. In DNA, the CDR3 is TGTGCCAGCAGCCAAGCGGACGCTAGTGAGGCTTTCTTT. Encoded protein: CASSQADASEAFF.

The chain is built from TRBV20-1 and TRBJ2-3; TRBD1 might be the D (6 bases). This CDR3 spans 13 amino acids. The germline CDR1 and CDR2 sequences are DFQATT and SNEGSKA (reference sequence). Trimming removed 2 bases from V and 4 bases from J, with 10 bases in between. The CDR3 protein is CSARRTASDTQYF. In DNA, the CDR3 is TGCAGTGCTAGAAGGACAGCTTCAGATACGCAGTATTTT.

This chain joins TRBV3-1 and TRBJ1-1, with TRBD1 as a possible D gene (5 bases). Germline-derived CDR1 and CDR2 are LGHDT and YNNKEL (reference sequence). The CDR3 sequence is 15 residues long. Between the trimmed V and J ends, which lost 2 bases and 4 bases, there was a span of 14 bases. This CDR3 reads CASSQKRGRGTEAFF. For the CDR3, the DNA is TGTGCCAGCAGCCAAAAGAGGGGCCGGGGCACTGAAGCTTTCTTT.

This clonotype has ten or more counts. This rearrangement joins TRBV7-2 to TRBJ2-7; 10 bases match TRBD1. Germline loops: CDR1 SGHTA, CDR2 FQGNSA. The J segment lost 1 base and the V segment lost 4 bases, leaving 1 base of the junction unmatched. This CDR3 has 14 amino acids. The CDR3 sequence is CASSSGQGSYEQYF. CDR3 bases: TGTGCCAGCAGCTCGGGACAGGGGTCCTACGAGCAGTACTTC.

There are many counts of this clonotype. This chain uses TRBV7-2 with TRBJ2-1; 15 bases align to TRBD2. This CDR3 region has 19 residues. Losses at the gene ends were 2 bases for V and 3 bases for J; bases not matched to a gene: 8. Germline V gene lookup returns CDR1 SGHTA and CDR2 FQGNSA. The CDR3 reads CASSLLGTSGGPLYNEQFF. CDR3 sequence (DNA): TGTGCCAGCAGCTTACTGGGGACTAGCGGGGGGCCGCTCTACAATGAGCAGTTCTTC.

The V call is TRBV6-1, the J call TRBJ2-1; D is uncertain. Germline values: CDR1 MNHNS, CDR2 SASEGT. The CDR3 is made up of 14 amino acids. The V end was cut by 7 bases, the J end by 10 bases, with 20 bases between. The chain's CDR3 is CASTDGRSRAEQFF. CDR3 in DNA: TGTGCCAGCACTGATGGTCGATCACGGGCGGAGCAGTTCTTC.